A selection of T cell receptor beta chains follows, all from one sample in a study of control samples from healthy donors and cancer patients. The data were produced by immunoSEQ multiplex PCR, yet TCRdb's version contains in-frame clones alone and is incomplete. The repertoire holds about 190,000 clones, with just under 95% as singletons. Sequenced: blood. All receptors derive from a man between 18 and 29 years old in good health. The CDR3 runs from the conserved cysteine through the conserved F or W. D genes are given only for firm matches. A row's size may be missing; if present it is once, few, many or a size class.

CDR3 DNA: TGTGCCAGCAGCTTCACAGGCGGGGACGGCTACACCTTC
CDR3 protein: CASSFTGGDGYTF
D gene: .
clone size: .
V gene: TRBV7-3
J gene: TRBJ1-2

CDR3 DNA: TGTGCCAGCAGCTCATACAGATACACTGAAGCTTTCTTT
CDR3 protein: CASSSYRYTEAFF
D gene: .
clone size: .
V gene: TRBV5-6
J gene: TRBJ1-1

CDR3 DNA: TGTGCCAGCAGCCCATCGGACACCGGGGAGCTGTTTTTT
CDR3 protein: CASSPSDTGELFF
D gene: .
clone size: .
V gene: TRBV5-4
J gene: TRBJ2-2

CDR3 DNA: TGTGCCAGCAGCCCGGCCTCTAGGGCTGAAGCTTTCTTT
CDR3 protein: CASSPASRAEAFF
D gene: .
clone size: .
V gene: TRBV6-5
J gene: TRBJ1-1

CDR3 DNA: TGTGCCAGCAGTGAAGCTCCGGTAATCCTTGAAGCTTTCTTT
CDR3 protein: CASSEAPVILEAFF
D gene: .
clone size: .
V gene: TRBV6-1
J gene: TRBJ1-1

CDR3 DNA: TGTGCCAGCAGGACCGCCGGGACAGGGTACGAAAAACTGTTTTTT
CDR3 protein: CASRTAGTGYEKLFF
D gene: TRBD1
clone size: .
V gene: TRBV28
J gene: TRBJ1-4

CDR3 DNA: TGTGCCAGCAGCCGCCTCCCGATGGGGGAGCAGTACTTC
CDR3 protein: CASSRLPMGEQYF
D gene: .
clone size: .
V gene: TRBV13
J gene: TRBJ2-7

CDR3 DNA: TGTGCCAGCAGTTACTCGAACAGGGGGTACGCCGGGGAGCTGTTTTTT
CDR3 protein: CASSYSNRGYAGELFF
D gene: TRBD1
clone size: once
V gene: TRBV6-5
J gene: TRBJ2-2

CDR3 DNA: TGCGCCAGCAGCCAAGATAACCGGGCCCATGGCTACACCTTC
CDR3 protein: CASSQDNRAHGYTF
D gene: .
clone size: .
V gene: TRBV4-1
J gene: TRBJ1-2

CDR3 DNA: TGCGCCAGCAGCCGAATTGGACGGGCGAACACCGGGGAGCTGTTTTTT
CDR3 protein: CASSRIGRANTGELFF
D gene: .
clone size: .
V gene: TRBV5-1
J gene: TRBJ2-2

CDR3 DNA: TGTGCCAGCAGCTATCAGAAATCTCGGGGGGGCCATCCAGATACGCAGTATTTT
CDR3 protein: CASSYQKSRGGHPDTQYF
D gene: TRBD2
clone size: .
V gene: TRBV13
J gene: TRBJ2-3

CDR3 DNA: TGTGCCACGCTTAAGGGGGGACTAGCAGGGAATGAGCAGTTCTTC
CDR3 protein: CATLKGGLAGNEQFF
D gene: TRBD2
clone size: .
V gene: TRBV2
J gene: TRBJ2-1

CDR3 DNA: TGTGCCAGCAGAGCCTCGACAGGGACTAATGAAAAACTGTTTTTT
CDR3 protein: CASRASTGTNEKLFF
D gene: TRBD1
clone size: .
V gene: TRBV6-5
J gene: TRBJ1-4

CDR3 DNA: TGTGCCAGTAGTTTAAGGTCAGACAGGAATCAGCCCCAGCATTTT
CDR3 protein: CASSLRSDRNQPQHF
D gene: .
clone size: .
V gene: TRBV19
J gene: TRBJ1-5

CDR3 DNA: TGTGCCAGCAGTCCCCCCGACCGAAACTATGGCTACACCTTC
CDR3 protein: CASSPPDRNYGYTF
D gene: .
clone size: .
V gene: TRBV28
J gene: TRBJ1-2

CDR3 DNA: TGCAGCGTTGAAACCCGGTCGAGAGAGACCCAGTACTTC
CDR3 protein: CSVETRSRETQYF
D gene: .
clone size: .
V gene: TRBV29-1
J gene: TRBJ2-5

CDR3 DNA: TGCAGCGTTGAGCGGGGGACTAGCACAGATACGCAGTATTTT
CDR3 protein: CSVERGTSTDTQYF
D gene: TRBD2
clone size: .
V gene: TRBV29-1
J gene: TRBJ2-3

CDR3 DNA: TGTGCCAGCAGCGCGAGAAGGGACAGGGATACGCAGTATTTT
CDR3 protein: CASSARRDRDTQYF
D gene: TRBD1
clone size: .
V gene: TRBV5-4
J gene: TRBJ2-3

CDR3 DNA: TGCGCCAGCAGCCTTTGGGGGACAGGGTGGTATTCACCCCTCCACTTT
CDR3 protein: CASSLWGTGWYSPLHF
D gene: TRBD1
clone size: .
V gene: TRBV5-1
J gene: TRBJ1-6

CDR3 DNA: TGCGCCAGCAAGGGGGGGGTATCCTACAATGAGCAGTTCTTC
CDR3 protein: CASKGGVSYNEQFF
D gene: .
clone size: .
V gene: TRBV10-2
J gene: TRBJ2-1

CDR3 DNA: TGTGCCAGCAGCCAAAAACAGGGAACCCACGAGCAGTACTTC
CDR3 protein: CASSQKQGTHEQYF
D gene: .
clone size: .
V gene: TRBV5-4
J gene: TRBJ2-7

CDR3 DNA: TGCGCCAGCAGTCCGATACAGGGCCGCTACGAGCAGTACTTC
CDR3 protein: CASSPIQGRYEQYF
D gene: .
clone size: .
V gene: TRBV10-1
J gene: TRBJ2-7

CDR3 DNA: TGTGCCAGCAGCGCCGGACCGGCCGGGGAGCTGTTTTTT
CDR3 protein: CASSAGPAGELFF
D gene: .
clone size: .
V gene: TRBV9
J gene: TRBJ2-2

CDR3 DNA: TGTGCCAGCAGCTTCGACTCGGGCACTGAAGCTTTCTTT
CDR3 protein: CASSFDSGTEAFF
D gene: .
clone size: .
V gene: TRBV7-9
J gene: TRBJ1-1

CDR3 DNA: TGTGCCAGCTTACAGGGGTCCTCCTACGAGCAGTACTTC
CDR3 protein: CASLQGSSYEQYF
D gene: TRBD1
clone size: .
V gene: TRBV2
J gene: TRBJ2-7

CDR3 DNA: TGTGCCAGCAGGTTTGGACAGGAGTCCTACGAGCAGTACTTC
CDR3 protein: CASRFGQESYEQYF
D gene: TRBD1
clone size: .
V gene: TRBV6-6
J gene: TRBJ2-7

CDR3 DNA: TGCGCCAGCAGGTTCGGACTAGCGGGGGACACAGATACGCAGTATTTT
CDR3 protein: CASRFGLAGDTDTQYF
D gene: TRBD2
clone size: .
V gene: TRBV5-1
J gene: TRBJ2-3

CDR3 DNA: TGTGCCAGTAGTCAACAGGGGCAGGATGAAAAACTGTTTTTT
CDR3 protein: CASSQQGQDEKLFF
D gene: TRBD1
clone size: .
V gene: TRBV19
J gene: TRBJ1-4

CDR3 DNA: TGCGCCAGCAGCGCCACAGGGGGCGTGGGTGGCTACACCTTC
CDR3 protein: CASSATGGVGGYTF
D gene: TRBD1
clone size: .
V gene: TRBV5-1
J gene: TRBJ1-2

CDR3 DNA: TGCGCCACACACAGGGAAGGGTCTGGGAATCAGCCCCAGCATTTT
CDR3 protein: CATHREGSGNQPQHF
D gene: .
clone size: .
V gene: TRBV5-1
J gene: TRBJ1-5

CDR3 DNA: TGTGCCAGTAGCACCGGAGAGACCCAGTACTTC
CDR3 protein: CASSTGETQYF
D gene: .
clone size: .
V gene: TRBV19
J gene: TRBJ2-5

CDR3 DNA: TGCGCCAGCAGACCCGGGACTAGCGGTGGAGAGACCCAGTACTTC
CDR3 protein: CASRPGTSGGETQYF
D gene: TRBD2
clone size: few
V gene: TRBV5-1
J gene: TRBJ2-5

CDR3 DNA: TGTGCCACCAGTGTCGGCTACGAGCAGTACTTC
CDR3 protein: CATSVGYEQYF
D gene: .
clone size: .
V gene: TRBV24-1
J gene: TRBJ2-7

CDR3 DNA: TGTGCCAGCAGCTCACGGCCCATTAATTCACCCCTCCACTTT
CDR3 protein: CASSSRPINSPLHF
D gene: .
clone size: .
V gene: TRBV5-8
J gene: TRBJ1-6

CDR3 DNA: TGCGCCAGCAGTTCACAAGCCGGGACAGGGGGTGAGCAGTTCTTC
CDR3 protein: CASSSQAGTGGEQFF
D gene: TRBD1
clone size: .
V gene: TRBV5-1
J gene: TRBJ2-1

CDR3 DNA: TGCAGCGCCTTGGACAGGTTGAACACTGAAGCTTTCTTT
CDR3 protein: CSALDRLNTEAFF
D gene: TRBD1
clone size: .
V gene: TRBV29-1
J gene: TRBJ1-1